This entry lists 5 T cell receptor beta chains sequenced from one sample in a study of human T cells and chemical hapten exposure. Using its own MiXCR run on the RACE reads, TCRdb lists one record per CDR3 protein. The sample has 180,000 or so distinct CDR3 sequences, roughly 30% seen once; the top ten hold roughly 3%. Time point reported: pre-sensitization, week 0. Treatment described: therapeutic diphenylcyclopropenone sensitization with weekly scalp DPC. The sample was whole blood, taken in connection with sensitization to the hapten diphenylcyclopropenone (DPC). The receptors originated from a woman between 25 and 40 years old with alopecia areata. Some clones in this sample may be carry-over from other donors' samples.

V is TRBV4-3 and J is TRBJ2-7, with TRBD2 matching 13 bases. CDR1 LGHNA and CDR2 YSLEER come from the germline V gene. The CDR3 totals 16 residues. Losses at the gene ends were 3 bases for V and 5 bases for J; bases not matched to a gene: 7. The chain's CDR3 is CASSQELAGGPDEQYF. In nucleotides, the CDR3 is TGCGCCAGCAGCCAGGAACTAGCGGGGGGGCCGGACGAGCAGTACTTC.

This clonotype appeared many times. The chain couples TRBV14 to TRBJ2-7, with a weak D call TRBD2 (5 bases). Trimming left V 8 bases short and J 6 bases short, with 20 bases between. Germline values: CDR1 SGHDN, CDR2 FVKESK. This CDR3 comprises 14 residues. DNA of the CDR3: TGTGCCAGCTCTATAGGCGGGCCGGCGGTCGAGCAGTACTTC. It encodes CASSIGGPAVEQYF.

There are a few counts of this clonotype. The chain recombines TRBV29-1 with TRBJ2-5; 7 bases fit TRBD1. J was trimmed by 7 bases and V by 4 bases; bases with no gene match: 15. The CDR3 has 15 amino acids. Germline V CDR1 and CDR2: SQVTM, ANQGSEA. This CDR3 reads CSVGFVKGALGTQYF. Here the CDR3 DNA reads TGCAGCGTTGGGTTTGTCAAGGGGGCCCTGGGGACCCAGTACTTC.

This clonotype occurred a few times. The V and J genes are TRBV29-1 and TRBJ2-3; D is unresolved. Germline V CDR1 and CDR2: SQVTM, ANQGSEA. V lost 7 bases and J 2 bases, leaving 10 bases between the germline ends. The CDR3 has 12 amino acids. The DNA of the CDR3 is TGCAGCGGGATCCAGTCCACAGATACGCAGTATTTT. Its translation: CSGIQSTDTQYF.

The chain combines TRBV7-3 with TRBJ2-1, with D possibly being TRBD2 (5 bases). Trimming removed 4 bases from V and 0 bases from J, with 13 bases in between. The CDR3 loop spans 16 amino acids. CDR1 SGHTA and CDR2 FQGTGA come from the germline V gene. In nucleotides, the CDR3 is TGTGCCAGCAGCTACTACTCTACTAGCTCCTACAATGAGCAGTTCTTC. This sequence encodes CASSYYSTSSYNEQFF.